The next 27 T cell receptor beta chains were all read from a single sample in a study of vaccination effects on CD4 cells after COVID-19. Some clones are missing from TCRdb's copy, which holds only in-frame ones; the method was immunoSEQ multiplex PCR. The table shows 30,000 to 35,000 clones, with roughly four fifths occurring only once. Culturing for about 9 days preceded CD4+ T cell isolation. A PCR test confirmed that the person had SARS-CoV-2 infection between March and December 2020. Participants got two doses of BNT162b2 or mRNA-1273 vaccine. The antigens of these receptors remain unknown. The input for sequencing was CD4+ T cells from PBMCs cultured without peptide, taken after COVID-19 vaccination. The receptor set was obtained from a human donor who had a prior SARS-CoV-2 infection.

This clone occurred once. The J gene is TRBJ2-3, the V gene TRBV5-1; D may correspond to TRBD1 or TRBD2 (5 bases each). The CDR3 is 12 residues long. V was cut by 7 bases and J by 4 bases, with 10 bases left in between. Germline V gene data show CDR1 as SGHRS and CDR2 as YFSETQ. The CDR3 here is CASGQGADTQYF. The CDR3 DNA follows: TGCGCCAGCGGCCAGGGAGCAGATACGCAGTATTTT.

The chain couples TRBV4-2 to TRBJ2-3, with 12 bases that match TRBD2. With V trimmed by 2 bases and J by 5 bases, 5 bases remained unmatched. CDR3 length equals 16 residues. CDR1 LGHNA and CDR2 YNFKEQ come from the germline V gene. CDR3 sequence reads: CASSQSGLAGIDTQYF. The CDR3 nucleotides are TGTGCCAGCAGCCAAAGCGGACTAGCGGGGATAGATACGCAGTATTTT.

V usage is TRBV18 and J usage is TRBJ1-2; D might be TRBD1 (5 bases). The germline V and J ends were trimmed by 10 bases and 4 bases, with 16 bases remaining between them. Germline V CDR1 and CDR2: KGHSH, LQKENI. The length of the CDR3 is 13 residues. The CDR3 bases are TGTGCCACCGCGGCGGGGGTGGGCTATGGCTACACCTTC. This codes for CATAAGVGYGYTF.

The CDR3 reads CASTGQAWMNTEAFF. For the CDR3, the DNA is TGTGCCAGTACCGGACAGGCCTGGATGAACACTGAAGCTTTCTTT. This chain links TRBV19 with TRBJ1-1; 7 bases match TRBD1. The CDR3 sequence is 15 residues long. Trimming removed 7 bases from V and 0 bases from J; junction bases left unmatched: 8. CDR1 is LNHDA and CDR2 is SQIVND in the germline V gene (reference sequence).

This sequence joins TRBV5-1 and TRBJ2-2; TRBD2 matches at 7 bases. The CDR3 has 17 residues. Germline V gene data show CDR1 as SGHRS and CDR2 as YFSETQ. The V segment lost 4 bases and the J segment 1 base; nucleotides outside the gene matches: 10. The CDR3 protein is CASSRRARGRNTGELFF. DNA for the CDR3: TGCGCCAGCAGCCGGCGCGCGCGGGGGAGGAACACCGGGGAGCTGTTTTTT.

The genes are TRBV29-1 and TRBJ2-1; 10 bases are shared with TRBD1. V shed 5 bases and J 8 bases; nucleotides not matched to a gene: 6. Germline V CDR1 and CDR2: SQVTM, ANQGSEA. This CDR3 spans 13 amino acids. CDR3 residues: CSVSGQGGDEQFF. Here the CDR3 DNA reads TGCAGCGTTTCCGGACAGGGGGGAGATGAGCAGTTCTTC.

This clone was seen only a few times. This chain links TRBV2 with TRBJ2-2, with no clear D. The CDR3 contains 15 residues. V was trimmed by 9 bases and J by 1 base, leaving 15 bases between them. CDR1 and CDR2 (germline): SNHLY, FYNNEI. CDR3 bases: TGTGCCAGTTCGAGGTGGGTCGAGAACACCGGGGAGCTGTTTTTT. Residues: CASSRWVENTGELFF.

This clone was counted a few times. The chain recombines TRBV9 with TRBJ1-1; maybe TRBD1 (6 bases). The ends were cut back, 4 bases at V and 4 bases at J, with 14 bases in the middle. Germline assignment: CDR1 SGDLS and CDR2 YYNGEE. The CDR3 extends over 14 amino acids. CDR3 loop: CASSSQGGGTEAFF. The CDR3 DNA reads as TGTGCCAGCAGCTCACAAGGGGGGGGCACTGAAGCTTTCTTT.

The chain employs TRBV9 and TRBJ2-7; 7 nucleotides agree with TRBD1. The CDR3 totals 14 residues. The trim removed 4 bases at V and 3 bases at J, leaving 7 bases unmatched. The germline gives CDR1 SGDLS, CDR2 YYNGEE. CDR3 DNA: TGTGCCAGCAGCCCCGGGACAGCATACTACGAGCAGTACTTC. This encodes CASSPGTAYYEQYF.

V is TRBV5-1 and J is TRBJ1-4, with D possibly matching TRBD1 (5 bases). The CDR3 runs 16 residues. From germline, CDR1 is SGHRS and CDR2 YFSETQ. V lost 0 bases and J 8 bases, leaving 17 bases between the germline ends. The CDR3, as DNA: TGCGCCAGCAGCTTGGTACCGCAGGGAGAAGGCGAAAAACTGTTTTTT. Its protein is CASSLVPQGEGEKLFF.

The chain combines TRBV7-9 with TRBJ2-3; 8 bases fit TRBD2. This CDR3 is 15 amino acids long. Germline-derived CDR1 and CDR2 are SEHNR and FQNEAQ (reference sequence). V lost 7 bases and J lost 2; bases outside the gene matches: 8. CDR3 sequence reads: CASNTGGGNTDTQYF. The DNA for the CDR3 is TGTGCCAGCAACACGGGCGGGGGGAACACAGATACGCAGTATTTT.

The J gene is TRBJ1-2, the V gene TRBV19; no firm D call. The CDR3 covers 13 residues. Trimming shortened V by 6 bases and J by 3 bases, and 11 bases separated the two germline ends. CDR1 is LNHDA, CDR2 SQIVND, per germline (reference sequence). CDR3 loop: CASSRTDYYGYTF. The CDR3 region has the DNA TGTGCCAGTAGCAGGACGGATTACTATGGCTACACCTTC.

This clone has more than one count but fewer than ten. J is TRBJ2-1 and V is TRBV3-1 (or the pseudogene TRBV3-2); D gene uncertain. This CDR3 has 11 amino acids. The V end lost 1 base, the J end lost 10 bases, and 5 bases lay between the germline ends. Per the germline V gene, CDR1 is LGHDT and CDR2 is YNNKEL (reference sequence). CDR3 region: CASSQVREQFF. The CDR3 DNA follows: TGTGCCAGCAGCCAAGTCCGGGAGCAGTTCTTC.

There are a few counts of this clone. CDR3 residues: CASSFGSAETQYF. CDR3 bases: TGCGCCAGCAGCTTCGGTAGCGCGGAGACCCAGTACTTC. The chain carries TRBV5-1 and TRBJ2-5; a weak D match, TRBD2 (5 bases). The V end lost 2 bases, the J end lost 5 bases, and 10 bases lay between the germline ends. The germline CDR1 and CDR2 sequences are SGHRS and YFSETQ. The CDR3 runs 13 residues.

The V gene is TRBV5-1, the J gene TRBJ1-3; D unresolved. The germline gives CDR1 SGHRS, CDR2 YFSETQ. The V end lost 0 bases, the J end lost 0 bases, and 16 bases lay between the germline ends. There are 18 residues in the CDR3. This chain's CDR3 is CASSLAGGHGFSGNTIYF. CDR3 in DNA: TGCGCCAGCAGCTTGGCCGGCGGTCACGGTTTCTCTGGAAACACCATATATTTT.

In nucleotides, the CDR3 is TGTGCCAGCTCACTTACGGGGGACAATGAGCAGTTCTTC. Amino acids: CASSLTGDNEQFF. This rearrangement joins TRBV18 to TRBJ2-1, with a weak D call TRBD2 (6 bases). V was pared by 4 bases and J by 5 bases, with 9 bases between. CDR1 and CDR2 from the germline V gene are KGHSH and LQKENI. This CDR3 comprises 13 residues. The full variable domain, completed using reference TRBV18 and TRBJ2-1, is NAGVMQNPRHLVRRRGQEARLRCSPMKGHSHVYWYRQLPEEGLKFMVYLQKENIIDESGMPKERFSAEFPKEGPSILRIQQVVRGDSAAYFCASSLTGDNEQFFGPGTRLTVL.

J is TRBJ1-3 and V is TRBV5-5, with 7 nucleotides matching TRBD1. This CDR3 has 16 amino acids. V lost 0 bases and J lost 1; bases outside the gene matches: 4. Germline V gene sequence: CDR1 SGHKS, CDR2 YYEKEE (reference sequence). The CDR3 region has the DNA TGTGCCAGCAGCTTGGTTGTCAGGGGGTCTGGAAACACCATATATTTT. Protein sequence: CASSLVVRGSGNTIYF.

V gene TRBV7-9 combines with J gene TRBJ2-3, with 7 bases identical to TRBD2. CDR1 and CDR2 (germline): SEHNR, FQNEAQ (reference sequence). This CDR3 has 13 amino acids. With V trimmed by 3 bases and J by 4 bases, 1 base remained unmatched. The CDR3 here is CASSLGGADTQYF. As DNA, the CDR3 is TGTGCCAGCAGCTTGGGGGGGGCAGATACGCAGTATTTT.

This rearrangement joins TRBV30 to TRBJ2-2; D might be TRBD2 (5 bases). CDR3 length: 13 residues. Germline values: CDR1 GTSNPN, CDR2 SVGIG (reference sequence). The V end was cut by 0 bases, the J end by 6 bases, with 8 bases between. In DNA, the CDR3 is TGTGCCTGGAGTGTAAGACTATCCGGGGAGCTGTTTTTT. Amino acid sequence: CAWSVRLSGELFF.

This rearrangement joins TRBV21-1 to TRBJ2-7; TRBD1 was called by the table and not checked on the DNA. TRBV21-1 is classified as a pseudogene. The CDR3 loop spans 17 amino acids. Here the CDR3 DNA reads TGTGCCAGCAGCAGGGGCTCTCCGACAGGGCGAAGCTACGAGCAGTACTTC. Protein product: CASSRGSPTGRSYEQYF.

This clone was picked up a small number of times. The genes are TRBV14 and TRBJ2-5, with TRBD2 identical over 8 bases. CDR1 SGHDN and CDR2 FVKESK come from the germline V gene. V was pared by 2 bases and J by 5 bases, with 10 bases of the junction left unmatched. This CDR3 has 16 residues. The DNA of the CDR3 is TGTGCCAGCAGCCAAATGATGTACGGGGGGGCGGAGACCCAGTACTTC. Protein: CASSQMMYGGAETQYF.

The V and J genes are TRBV11-2 and TRBJ2-7; tentative D call: TRBD2 (6 bases). Germline loops: CDR1 SGHAT, CDR2 FQNNGV. Trimming removed 4 bases from V and 4 bases from J, with 17 bases in between. The CDR3 sequence is 15 residues long. This CDR3 reads CASSSIRTGGYEQYF. CDR3 nucleotides: TGTGCCAGCAGCTCGATCCGCACCGGGGGTTACGAGCAGTACTTC.

The rearrangement links TRBV20-1 to TRBJ2-7, with a weak D call TRBD1 (6 bases). The CDR3 spans 14 residues. Germline CDR1 is DFQATT and CDR2 is SNEGSKA (reference sequence). Trimming took off 6 bases at V and 4 bases at J, with 19 bases between the two ends. CDR3 DNA: TGCAGTGCCAGTGGTACAGGGATAGGATACGAGCAGTACTTC. Translation gives CSASGTGIGYEQYF.

The chain's CDR3 is CASSSVRGGETQYF. In DNA, the CDR3 is TGCGCCAGCAGCTCGGTCAGGGGGGGGGAGACCCAGTACTTC. V usage is TRBV5-1 and J usage is TRBJ2-5; D may be TRBD1 or TRBD2 (7 bases each). V lost 3 bases, J lost 5 bases, and 14 bases lay in between. Per the germline V gene, CDR1 is SGHRS and CDR2 is YFSETQ. CDR3 size: 14 residues. Full variable domain (rest looked up from reference TRBV5-1 and TRBJ2-5): KAGVTQTPRYLIKTRGQQVTLSCSPISGHRSVSWYQQTPGQGLQFLFEYFSETQRNKGNFPGRFSGRQFSNSRSEMNVSTLELGDSALYLCASSSVRGGETQYFGPGTRLLVL.

This chain uses TRBV7-2 with TRBJ2-2; 7 bases are shared with TRBD2. The germline V gene encodes CDR1 SGHTA and CDR2 FQGNSA. The CDR3 extends over 18 amino acids. V lost 1 base to trimming and J lost 2 bases; unmatched junction nucleotides: 10. The CDR3 DNA is TGTGCCAGCAGCTTAGGTCTCGGGGACTATCTAAACACCGGGGAGCTGTTTTTT. Encoded protein: CASSLGLGDYLNTGELFF.

A few counts support this clone. The genes are TRBV5-1 and TRBJ2-7, with D maybe TRBD2 (6 bases). CDR1 is SGHRS, CDR2 YFSETQ, per germline. The CDR3 covers 16 residues. V shed 2 bases and J shed 5 bases, with 20 bases lying between them. The chain's CDR3 is CASSFSEGRGWHEQYF. The CDR3 DNA follows: TGCGCCAGCAGCTTCTCGGAGGGGAGAGGTTGGCACGAGCAGTACTTC.

CDR3 bases: TGTGCCGGGGGACAGGGGGATTCACCCCTCCACTTT. Protein product: CAGGQGDSPLHF. The rearrangement links TRBV2 to TRBJ1-6, with 11 positions matching TRBD1. Germline V gives CDR1 SNHLY, CDR2 FYNNEI. The J segment lost 8 bases and the V segment lost 11 bases, leaving 2 bases of the junction unmatched. The CDR3 length is 12 residues.